A selection of T cell receptor beta chains follows, all from one sample in a study of CD8 T cells in ankylosing spondylitis. TCRdb independently ran MiXCR on the 5' RACE reads; one entry per CDR3 protein. The data contain 470,000 or so distinct CDR3 sequences, 25% to 30% of them singletons. Sequences were obtained from blood, either unsorted or a sorted T cell fraction (not recorded which). All receptors derive from a male donor with ankylosing spondylitis. The CDR3 runs from the conserved cysteine through the conserved F or W. D genes are given only for firm matches. The size of a clone is reported for some rows only, either as once, few or many, or as a class for expanded clones.

D gene: NA; clone size: NA; J gene: TRBJ2-7; V gene: TRBV20-1; CDR3 DNA: TGCAGTGCTAGTAGCGTCACTAGCAGCTACGAGCAGTACTTC; CDR3 protein: CSASSVTSSYEQYF
D gene: NA; clone size: few; J gene: TRBJ2-7; V gene: TRBV12-3/TRBV12-4; CDR3 DNA: TGTGCCAGCAGAACGACCCGAAACCCTTACGAGCAGTACTTC; CDR3 protein: CASRTTRNPYEQYF
D gene: TRBD1; clone size: NA; J gene: TRBJ1-2; V gene: TRBV12-3/TRBV12-4; CDR3 DNA: TGTGCCAGCAGTTCCAGGACAGGGGGATATGGCTACACCTTC; CDR3 protein: CASSSRTGGYGYTF
D gene: NA; clone size: few; J gene: TRBJ2-3; V gene: TRBV4-1; CDR3 DNA: TGCGCCAGCAGCCAAGCACAGCGAGATACGCAGTATTTT; CDR3 protein: CASSQAQRDTQYF
D gene: TRBD2; clone size: NA; J gene: TRBJ2-1; V gene: TRBV20-1; CDR3 DNA: TGCAGTGCTCTAGCGGGGCAGTCCTACAATGAGCAGTTCTTC; CDR3 protein: CSALAGQSYNEQFF
D gene: NA; clone size: many; J gene: TRBJ1-5; V gene: TRBV15; CDR3 DNA: TGTGCCACCAGCAGTGTCGGGTCGGGGCCCCAGCATTTT; CDR3 protein: CATSSVGSGPQHF
D gene: TRBD1; clone size: NA; J gene: TRBJ1-5; V gene: TRBV24-1; CDR3 DNA: TGTGCCACCAGTGATAGGACAGGCTGGGGCAATCAGCCCCAGCATTTT; CDR3 protein: CATSDRTGWGNQPQHF
D gene: TRBD2; clone size: NA; J gene: TRBJ2-1; V gene: TRBV25-1; CDR3 DNA: TGTGCCACCGGGACTAGCGGGAGGAACAGCAATGAGCAGTTCTTC; CDR3 protein: CATGTSGRNSNEQFF
D gene: TRBD2; clone size: NA; J gene: TRBJ2-5; V gene: TRBV11-2; CDR3 DNA: TGTGCCAGCAGCTTAGAGAGCGGGAGTTGGGAGACCCAGTACTTC; CDR3 protein: CASSLESGSWETQYF
D gene: TRBD2; clone size: NA; J gene: TRBJ2-1; V gene: TRBV20-1; CDR3 DNA: TGCAGTGCGTCGTGGCGGGAGGTGGCTGAGCAGTTCTTC; CDR3 protein: CSASWREVAEQFF
D gene: TRBD2; clone size: NA; J gene: TRBJ2-2; V gene: TRBV11-1; CDR3 DNA: TGTGCCAGCAGCCTCGGGGCGGGAGTGAGTACCGGGGAGCTGTTTTTT; CDR3 protein: CASSLGAGVSTGELFF
D gene: TRBD2; clone size: NA; J gene: TRBJ2-1; V gene: TRBV10-3; CDR3 DNA: TGTGCCATCTACAAAGGGGAGGTAGCGGGAGGGTACAATGAGCAGTTCTTC; CDR3 protein: CAIYKGEVAGGYNEQFF